This is a list of T cell receptor beta chains from one sample in a study of T cells after yellow fever vaccination. TCRdb reanalysed the 5' RACE reads using MiXCR and keeps one entry per CDR3 protein. This table holds almost 600,000 distinct CDR3 sequences, about 13% found once. This material consisted of PBMCs, taken on the day of the yellow fever booster vaccination. The origin of the receptors is a man under 40 who received the YFV17D yellow fever vaccine. Both conserved end residues are part of each CDR3. Each record gives: D gene, V gene, J gene, CDR3 protein. D genes are given only for firm matches.

NA,TRBV7-2,TRBJ2-3,CASSLGGHTDTQYF
NA,TRBV6-5,TRBJ1-1,CASSYSGRQNTEAFF
NA,TRBV20-1,TRBJ1-2,CSAPPSGTDPNYGYTF
TRBD2,TRBV6-1,TRBJ2-3,CASSSNSGRGPDTQYF
TRBD2,TRBV7-9,TRBJ2-1,CASSPTSLKSSYNEQFF
NA,TRBV20-1,TRBJ1-1,CSVRVQGRAFF
NA,TRBV6-5,TRBJ1-3,CASSYSKAAAGNTIYF
NA,TRBV12-3/TRBV12-4,TRBJ2-1,CASSLGGNGEQFF
NA,TRBV6-1,TRBJ1-1,CASSPNGAGFAEAFF
NA,TRBV15,TRBJ2-3,CATSSVKWTKGDTQYF
NA,TRBV12-3/TRBV12-4,TRBJ2-1,CASLDGNEQFF
NA,TRBV3-1,TRBJ1-5,CASSPTLRPDQPQHF
NA,TRBV7-9,TRBJ2-3,CASRRTGPDTQYF
NA,TRBV5-6,TRBJ2-3,CASSLAHLDTQYF
TRBD1,TRBV20-1,TRBJ2-4,CSASPGQQPKNIQYF
NA,TRBV29-1,TRBJ2-1,CSVQGLEQFF
NA,TRBV14,TRBJ2-3,CASSQVAQRRTDTQYF
TRBD1,TRBV28,TRBJ2-1,CASSRVGTGYNEQFF
TRBD2,TRBV7-9,TRBJ2-3,CASSLSPGGRAADTQYF
TRBD2,TRBV20-1,TRBJ2-3,CSASPASAGNTDTQYF
NA,TRBV20-1,TRBJ2-6,CSAREFARHSGANVLTF
TRBD1,TRBV18,TRBJ2-1,CASSPRGLVDEQFF
NA,TRBV3-1,TRBJ2-1,CASSKHVAGAPSNEQFF
TRBD2,TRBV12-3/TRBV12-4,TRBJ2-3,CASRGTTYTQYF
NA,TRBV15,TRBJ1-1,CATSRTGWNTEAFF
NA,TRBV12-3/TRBV12-4,TRBJ2-1,CATAASLRSSYNEQFF
TRBD1,TRBV7-6,TRBJ1-2,CASSRDSGYGYTF
NA,TRBV29-1,TRBJ1-1,CSVDRGQRGTEAFF
TRBD1,TRBV12-3/TRBV12-4,TRBJ2-1,CASSLAGGHEQFF
TRBD2,TRBV12-3/TRBV12-4,TRBJ2-7,CASSPAAGGFYEQYF
NA,TRBV5-1,TRBJ2-2,CASSLPWDTGELFF
TRBD1,TRBV27,TRBJ2-6,CASSPTGTGGSGANVLTF
NA,TRBV19,TRBJ2-1,CASSISGGKTYNEQFF